This T cell receptor (beta chain) was sequenced during a study of CXCR3-negative and CXCR3-positive naive CD8 T cells. Points from the study as a whole: Researchers report that CXCR3-positive naive cells carry more hydrophobic TRB CDR3s than CXCR3-negative naive cells.

UMI-labeled TRB cDNA libraries were prepared by 5' RACE. TCRdb reprocessed the 5' RACE reads and keeps a single row for each CDR3 protein, giving no DNA. Found here are 150,000 to 170,000 distinct CDR3 sequences; the top ten clones hold less than 0.55%. Sorting was done in triplicate for each CD8+ T cell subset (about 320,000 cells each). Germline V gives CDR1 SQVTM, CDR2 ANQGSEA. The CDR3 sequence is 15 residues long. A note on this clonotype: Its antigen is unidentified.

The genes are TRBV29-1 and TRBJ1-2; TCRdb names TRBD1, which stays unverified in the absence of DNA. This clonotype was obtained from a human donor in good health. Some clones in this sample may be carry-over from other donors' samples. Specimen: naive CXCR3+ CD8+ T cells from blood. Indicated subset: CD45RO-CCR7+CD27+CD95- naive CD8+ T cells expressing CXCR3 (TNR3+). The CDR3 sequence is CSVGSPGQAVYGYTF. The full variable domain, its missing parts supplied by reference TRBV29-1 and TRBJ1-2, is SAVISQKPSRDICQRGTSLTIQCQVDSQVTMMFWYRQQPGQSLTLIATANQGSEATYESGFVIDKFPISRPNLTFSTLTVSNMSPEDSSIYLCSVGSPGQAVYGYTFGSGTRLTVV.